This T cell receptor (beta chain) was sequenced in a study of blood T cell repertoires in COVID-19. The CDR3 loop spans 11 amino acids. V lost 6 bases to trimming and J lost 10 bases, with 12 bases between them. Germline CDR1 and CDR2: MDHEN and SYDVKM. The method was immunoSEQ multiplex PCR; TCRdb's version includes in-frame clones alone and lacks a portion of them. The repertoire consists of 250,000 to 300,000 clones, with roughly 89% occurring once and the leading ten covering 3.5% to 5.5%. The source of this sequence is a woman aged 35 to 49 who had recovered from COVID-19. The gene calls are TRBV28 and TRBJ1-1; D unclear. Sequenced input: peripheral blood. The CDR3 region has the DNA TGTGCCAGCAGCACTAGTCCCAGAGCTTTCTTT. Amino acid sequence: CASSTSPRAFF.